This TCR beta chain derives from a study of naive and memory T cell subsets. Study conclusions and caveats: From naive to CM, EM and EMRA, diversity decreased and Gini increased.

Two oligonucleotides, mixed equimolar, formed the beta constant-region primer covering TRBC1 and TRBC2. Four rounds of PCR amplified the ligated cDNA using nested alpha and beta constant-region primers plus SP2. The cDNA 3' end received a ligated single-stranded oligonucleotide carrying the SP2 primer and a 12-nucleotide UMI. One entry per CDR3 protein, called by TCRdb with MiXCR from the UMI-ligation and nested PCR reads. The sample lists some 82,000 distinct CDR3 sequences; approximately 10% were seen once. Germline loops: CDR1 SGHRS, CDR2 YFSETQ. The J segment lost 5 bases and the V segment lost 7 bases, leaving 8 bases of the junction unmatched. The CDR3 length is 15 residues. This clonotype was picked up a small number of times. The antigen remains unidentified.

The sample consisted of naive CD8+ T cells from blood. This sequence was found in a human donor in good health. This rearrangement joins TRBV5-1 to TRBJ2-2; 10 bases line up with TRBD2. CDR3 nucleotide sequence: TGCGCCAGCGTCCTAGCGGGAGCTGGGACCGGGGAGCTGTTTTTT. Translated: CASVLAGAGTGELFF.